The clone carrying this T cell receptor beta chain was detected only a few times. V was cut by 5 bases and J by 6 bases, with 7 bases left in between. The CDR3 extends over 12 amino acids. Only in-frame clones appear in the TCRdb table, and some are missing; sequencing was by immunoSEQ multiplex PCR. The table lists tens of thousands of clones, 75% to 90% of them singletons. The sample comes from a study of blood T cell repertoires in COVID-19. Study background: Italy, Spain and the United States were the sources of the convalescent and acute COVID-19 samples. Nucleic acid was either cDNA or gDNA, and it came from T cells, B-cell-depleted T cells, or PBMCs.

The sequenced material came from peripheral blood. The sequence was collected from an older woman with acute or convalescent COVID-19. V usage is TRBV12-3 or TRBV12-4 and J usage is TRBJ1-4; D may be TRBD1 (5 bases). The CDR3 is CASSQGYEKLFF. Written as DNA, the CDR3 is TGTGCCAGCAGTCAGGGATATGAAAAACTGTTTTTT.